This T cell receptor (beta chain) was recovered during a study of OX40 agonist ivuxolimab in advanced cancers. Study results and limitations: Antigens targeted by the expanded peripheral T cells were not determined. Several nonresponders also turned out to have low normalized T-cell clonal expansion.

As regards this clone: Its specificity is unknown.

Germline loops: CDR1 KGHSH, CDR2 LQKENI. Trimming removed 6 bases from V and 10 bases from J, with 16 bases in between. The CDR3 has 13 residues. Repertoires were generated with immunoSEQ multiplex PCR, while TCRdb's copy carries only in-frame clones and drops some. Of roughly 50,000 clones in the sample, 84% are singletons; the top ten hold roughly 1.2%. The sequence was obtained from an adult with an advanced solid tumor such as melanoma, head and neck, liver or kidney cancer. Material: CD4+ or CD8+ T cells sorted from blood, obtained in a trial of the OX40 agonist ivuxolimab. The V call is TRBV18, the J call TRBJ2-1; TRBD1 might be the D (6 bases). CDR3: CASSATGLREQFF. CDR3 DNA: TGTGCCAGCTCGGCAACAGGGTTACGGGAGCAGTTCTTC.